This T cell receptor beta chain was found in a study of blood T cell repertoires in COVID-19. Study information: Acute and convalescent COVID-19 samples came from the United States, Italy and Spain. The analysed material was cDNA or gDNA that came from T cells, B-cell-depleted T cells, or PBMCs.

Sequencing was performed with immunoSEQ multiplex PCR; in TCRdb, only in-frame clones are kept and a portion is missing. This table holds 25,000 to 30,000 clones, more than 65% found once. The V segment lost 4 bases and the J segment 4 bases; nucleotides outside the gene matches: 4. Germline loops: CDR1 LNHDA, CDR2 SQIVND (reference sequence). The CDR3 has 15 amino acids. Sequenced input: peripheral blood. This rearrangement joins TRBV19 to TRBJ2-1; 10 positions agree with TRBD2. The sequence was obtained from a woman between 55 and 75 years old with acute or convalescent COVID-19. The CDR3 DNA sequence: TGTGCCAGTAGTACCAAGCGGGGGGGTTACAATGAGCAGTTCTTC. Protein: CASSTKRGGYNEQFF. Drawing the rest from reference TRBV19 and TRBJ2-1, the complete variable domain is DGGITQSPKYLFRKEGQNVTLSCEQNLNHDAMYWYRQDPGQGLRLIYYSQIVNDFQKGDIAEGYSVSREKKESFPLTVTSAQKNPTAFYLCASSTKRGGYNEQFFGPGTRLTVL.